This TCR beta chain was identified in a study of technical replicates of blood from a few donors. Method: immunoSEQ multiplex PCR; TCRdb's copy keeps in-frame clones and lacks some. Among some 99,000 clones listed, 95% were seen once. Trimming pared 3 bases from V and 8 bases from J, leaving 11 bases between. Germline-derived CDR1 and CDR2 are SGHRS and YFSETQ. The CDR3 spans 12 residues. The V gene is TRBV5-1, the J gene TRBJ1-1; possible D gene TRBD1, 6 bases. The sequenced sample consisted of T cells isolated from PBMCs. The clonotype originates from a human donor in good health. The CDR3 is CASSYKQGEAFF. DNA for the CDR3: TGCGCCAGCAGCTACAAACAGGGAGAAGCTTTCTTT.